The next 23 T cell receptor beta chains were all read from a single sample in a study of response to subunit inactivated influenza vaccine. TCRdb passed the RT-PCR reads through MiXCR, listing each CDR3 protein once. This sample yields more than 700,000 distinct CDR3 sequences, of which 21% are seen a single time; roughly a tenth belongs to the top ten. The sequences come from PBMCs from blood, collected less than 6 days after vaccination. Receptors originate from a man aged 50-59 years who received an inactivated influenza vaccine.

This clonotype was seen a handful of times. The gene calls are TRBV11-2 and TRBJ1-2, with D unclear. Germline-derived CDR1 and CDR2 are SGHAT and FQNNGV. This CDR3 is 12 amino acids long. V gave up 5 bases and J gave up 3 bases, with 7 bases separating them. As DNA, the CDR3 is TGTGCCAGCAGCACTACCCACTATGGCTACACCTTC. Translation: CASSTTHYGYTF.

This clonotype was picked up a small number of times. The chain uses TRBV20-1 and TRBJ1-1, with D perhaps TRBD1 (5 bases). Deletions cut 3 bases from V and 4 bases from J, with 15 bases between. This CDR3 spans 14 amino acids. Germline V gives CDR1 DFQATT, CDR2 SNEGSKA (reference sequence). CDR3 sequence reads: CSARDPGGFTEAFF. The CDR3 DNA is TGCAGTGCTAGGGATCCGGGGGGATTCACTGAAGCTTTCTTT.

A few counts support this clonotype. The chain recombines TRBV7-2 with TRBJ2-1; unclear D gene. This CDR3 contains 12 residues. Germline V gene lookup returns CDR1 SGHTA and CDR2 FQGNSA. The V end was cut by 3 bases, the J end by 8 bases, with 8 bases between. The CDR3 nucleotides read TGTGCCAGCAGCTTCATGTCGGATGAGCAGTTCTTC. The encoded protein is CASSFMSDEQFF.

This clonotype was seen at least ten times. The chain uses TRBV12-3 or TRBV12-4 and TRBJ2-7, with unresolved D. This CDR3 spans 13 amino acids. V gave up 1 base and J gave up 6 bases, with 10 bases separating them. CDR3 residues: CASSLDRRLEQYF. In nucleotides, the CDR3 is TGTGCCAGCAGTTTAGACCGCCGCCTCGAGCAGTACTTC.

In its sample, this clonotype was seen a few times. In DNA, the CDR3 is TGCAGCGATCCCGGAGGGTACGAGCAGTACTTC. Protein: CSDPGGYEQYF. The chain joins TRBV29-1 to TRBJ2-7; possibly TRBD2 for D (6 bases). The germline V gene encodes CDR1 SQVTM and CDR2 ANQGSEA. This CDR3 comprises 11 residues. Trimming took off 7 bases at V and 4 bases at J, with 11 bases between the two ends.

This rearrangement joins TRBV27 to TRBJ2-7; 10 bases match TRBD2. CDR1 and CDR2 from the germline V gene are MNHEY and SMNVEV (reference sequence). The CDR3 has 15 amino acids. V gave up 5 bases and J gave up 3 bases; unmatched junction bases: 7. The CDR3 loop is CASSPQRGGFYEQYF. DNA for the CDR3: TGTGCCAGCAGTCCACAGCGGGGGGGTTTCTACGAGCAGTACTTC.

In its sample, this clonotype was seen a few times. V gene TRBV5-1 combines with J gene TRBJ2-2, with 12 bases identical to TRBD1. Germline V gives CDR1 SGHRS, CDR2 YFSETQ. The J segment lost 3 bases and the V segment lost 0 bases, leaving 15 bases of the junction unmatched. There are 21 residues in the CDR3. The chain's CDR3 is CASSLERRDRGPNRDTGELFF. The CDR3, as DNA: TGCGCCAGCAGCTTGGAGCGGCGGGACAGGGGGCCCAACAGAGACACCGGGGAGCTGTTTTTT.

The CDR3 DNA follows: TGTGCCAGCAAAGGACACGCAGCATACAATGAGCAGTTCTTC. Amino acids: CASKGHAAYNEQFF. The V and J genes are TRBV7-2 and TRBJ2-1, with a possible D match to TRBD1 (5 bases). Germline V CDR1 and CDR2: SGHTA, FQGNSA. The CDR3 covers 14 residues. V was clipped by 7 bases and J by 4 bases, with 14 bases between them.

This clonotype was seen many times. The rearrangement uses TRBV18 and TRBJ2-1; 13 nucleotides align to TRBD2. V shed 3 bases, J shed 14 bases, and the junction held 10 bases outside the gene matches. CDR1 KGHSH and CDR2 LQKENI come from the germline V gene. CDR3 length: 15 residues. The CDR3 spells CASSPETGTSGVEFF. The CDR3 nucleotides are TGTGCCAGCTCACCCGAGACCGGGACTAGCGGGGTCGAGTTCTTC.

This clonotype was counted a few times. This chain links TRBV3-1 with TRBJ2-6; D is possibly TRBD1 (6 bases). Germline V gives CDR1 LGHDT, CDR2 YNNKEL (reference sequence). This CDR3 comprises 15 residues. V lost 5 bases to trimming and J lost 1 base, with 9 bases between them. Written as DNA, the CDR3 is TGTGCCAGCAGCTCGGACAGATCTGGGGCCAACGTCCTGACTTTC. As protein: CASSSDRSGANVLTF.

This clonotype was seen a few times. The chain links TRBV9 to TRBJ2-3; D is possibly TRBD1 or TRBD2 (5 bases each). Germline CDR1 reads SGDLS; CDR2 reads YYNGEE. Between the trimmed V and J ends, which lost 2 bases and 2 bases, there was a span of 15 bases. This CDR3 is 16 amino acids long. CDR3 amino acids: CASSVSQGVYTDTQYF. The CDR3 DNA follows: TGTGCCAGCAGCGTTTCCCAGGGAGTCTACACAGATACGCAGTATTTT.

This chain connects TRBV25-1 to TRBJ2-5, with 9 nucleotides matching TRBD1. Germline lookup yields CDR1 MGHDK and CDR2 SYGVNS. The CDR3 runs to 15 residues. The junction had 7 bases not matched to a gene; V was cut back by 5 bases and J by 3 bases. CDR3 sequence (DNA): TGTGCCAGCAGTCCATTCCGGGACAGGGAAGAGACCCAGTACTTC. It translates to CASSPFRDREETQYF.

This clonotype was counted between two and nine times. V gene TRBV5-6 combines with J gene TRBJ2-7; no reliable D call. In germline, CDR1 is SGHDT, CDR2 YYEEEE. This CDR3 region has 16 residues. The germline V and J ends were trimmed by 4 bases and 2 bases, with 19 bases remaining between them. This chain's CDR3 is CASSPIHYDTTYEQYF. Written as DNA, the CDR3 is TGTGCCAGCAGCCCCATCCACTATGACACCACCTACGAGCAGTACTTC.

This clonotype has just a few counts. V is TRBV10-3 and J is TRBJ1-1, with D possibly being TRBD1 (5 bases). The CDR3 runs 14 residues. Germline lookup yields CDR1 ENHRY and CDR2 SYGVKD. V lost 0 bases and J lost 3, with 8 bases in between. For the CDR3, the DNA is TGTGCCATCAGTGAGTCAAGGGGCTACACTGAAGCTTTCTTT. Residues: CAISESRGYTEAFF.

The chain has TRBV18 and TRBJ1-2; D is unclear. V was trimmed by 0 bases and J by 2 bases, leaving 10 bases between them. The germline V gene has CDR1 KGHSH and CDR2 LQKENI. The CDR3 covers 15 residues. The CDR3 protein is CASSPPSGFNYGYTF. DNA of the CDR3: TGTGCCAGCTCACCACCGTCCGGGTTCAACTATGGCTACACCTTC.

V usage is TRBV7-2 and J usage is TRBJ2-2; tentative D call: TRBD2 (5 bases). V lost 6 bases, J lost 2 bases, and 13 bases lay in between. The CDR3 is 15 amino acids. Germline loops: CDR1 SGHTA, CDR2 FQGNSA. CDR3 loop: CASSHSRGNTGELFF. CDR3 DNA: TGTGCCAGCAGTCATTCCCGGGGAAACACCGGGGAGCTGTTTTTT.

This sequence joins TRBV20-1 and TRBJ2-7, with 8 bases that match TRBD1. The CDR3 loop spans 13 amino acids. Germline CDR1 and CDR2: DFQATT and SNEGSKA (reference sequence). V shed 3 bases and J 0 bases; nucleotides not matched to a gene: 1. DNA of the CDR3: TGCAGTGCTAGGGACAGGGTCTCCTACGAGCAGTACTTC. As protein: CSARDRVSYEQYF.

Ten or more counts support this clonotype. CDR3 nucleotide sequence: TGTGCCAGCAGTACAGGGGACCATGGCTACACCTTC. This gives the protein CASSTGDHGYTF. The chain has TRBV6-5 and TRBJ1-2, with TRBD1 identical over 7 bases. The CDR3 runs to 12 residues. Germline V gene lookup returns CDR1 MNHEY and CDR2 SVGAGI. With V trimmed by 5 bases and J by 6 bases, 3 bases remained unmatched.

This clonotype has at least ten counts. The rearrangement joins TRBV20-1 to TRBJ2-5, with TRBD1 matching 7 bases. The ends lost 4 bases at V and 4 bases at J; junction bases unmatched: 6. Germline V gives CDR1 DFQATT, CDR2 SNEGSKA (reference sequence). The CDR3 is 13 amino acids. The CDR3 reads CSAKQGVVETQYF. The CDR3, as DNA: TGCAGTGCTAAGCAGGGGGTGGTAGAGACCCAGTACTTC.

This clonotype showed up just once. This chain uses TRBV6-1 with TRBJ1-2, with a tentative D call TRBD1 (6 bases). The V and J ends lost 7 bases and 3 bases respectively, with 21 bases between them. In germline, CDR1 is MNHNS, CDR2 SASEGT. The CDR3 sequence is 16 residues long. CDR3 loop: CASTRSPGADDYGYTF. The CDR3 nucleotides are TGTGCCAGCACTCGGTCCCCAGGGGCGGACGACTATGGCTACACCTTC.

This chain joins TRBV5-1 and TRBJ1-1; no clear D. Trimming pared 0 bases from V and 1 base from J, leaving 10 bases between. The CDR3 loop spans 15 amino acids. Per the germline V gene, CDR1 is SGHRS and CDR2 is YFSETQ. The chain's CDR3 is CASSLEFAGNTEAFF. The CDR3 region has the DNA TGCGCCAGCAGCTTGGAGTTTGCAGGGAACACTGAAGCTTTCTTT.

In its sample, this clonotype was seen a few times. The J gene is TRBJ2-3, the V gene TRBV7-3; D is undetermined. There are 14 residues in the CDR3. Germline values: CDR1 SGHTA, CDR2 FQGTGA. The V end lost 3 bases, the J end lost 0 bases, and 7 bases lay between the germline ends. The CDR3 DNA reads TGTGCCAGCAGCTTTTATGGTAGCACAGATACGCAGTATTTT. This translates into CASSFYGSTDTQYF.

The CDR3 here is CASSFGTGNDGYTF. In DNA, the CDR3 is TGTGCCAGCAGTTTCGGGACAGGGAACGATGGCTACACCTTC. The chain recombines TRBV6-5 with TRBJ1-2, with TRBD1 matching over 9 bases. V was clipped by 4 bases and J by 6 bases; unmatched bases: 6. CDR1 and CDR2 (germline): MNHEY, SVGAGI. This CDR3 contains 14 residues.